Reported below is one T cell receptor (beta chain). This entry comes from a study of blood T cell repertoires in COVID-19. In assigning cohorts, the study relied on participant-reported clinical history. This CDR3 spans 16 amino acids. V lost 4 bases, J lost 3 bases, and 8 bases stayed unmatched. Germline CDR1 is KGHDR and CDR2 is SFDVKD. Using immunoSEQ multiplex PCR, the repertoire was profiled, and TCRdb retains in-frame clones only, with some absent. Seen here are 250,000 to 350,000 clones, around 87% observed once, and the top ten hold about 1.5%. V gene TRBV24-1 combines with J gene TRBJ2-4, with 7 bases that match TRBD1. Specimen: PBMCs or T cells enriched from blood (not recorded which). This TCR was recovered from a woman in her late teens or twenties with acute COVID-19. The CDR3 DNA reads TGTGCCACCAGTGAAACAGGGGTTGGGGACAAAAACATTCAGTACTTC. Amino acids: CATSETGVGDKNIQYF.